Listed below are T cell receptor beta chains from one sample, sequenced in a study of blood T cell repertoires in COVID-19. Generated by immunoSEQ multiplex PCR, the TCRdb table keeps only in-frame clones and is missing some. This table holds tens of thousands of clones, 75% to 90% found once. The sample taken for sequencing was peripheral blood. The receptor set was obtained from a human donor with active COVID-19. The donor label of this sample is uncertain. The CDR3 runs from the conserved cysteine through the conserved F or W. Each record gives: D gene, J gene, clone size, V gene, CDR3 protein, CDR3 DNA. A D gene is named only where the DNA matches it firmly. Only part of the rows carry a size: once, few, many, or a class if the clone is expanded.

>TRBD2|TRBJ2-1|NA|TRBV5-1
CASSPLLTLSGSSYNEQFF
TGCGCCAGCAGCCCGCTTCTAACGTTAAGCGGGAGCTCCTACAATGAGCAGTTCTTC
>TRBD2|TRBJ2-1|NA|TRBV4-3
CASSDPGLAENEQFF
TGCGCCAGCAGCGACCCGGGACTAGCGGAGAATGAGCAGTTCTTC
>TRBD1|TRBJ1-6|NA|TRBV6-5
CASSYSDRSYNSPLHF
TGTGCCAGCAGTTACTCGGACAGGTCTTATAATTCACCCCTCCACTTT
>NA|TRBJ1-1|NA|TRBV4-1
CASSPGRGAFF
TGCGCCAGCAGCCCTGGGAGGGGAGCTTTCTTT
>TRBD1|TRBJ1-1|NA|TRBV11-2
CASSLRQGNGTEAFF
TGTGCCAGCAGCCTAAGACAGGGAAATGGCACTGAAGCTTTCTTT
>NA|TRBJ2-5|NA|TRBV11-2
CASSLVAETQYF
TGTGCCAGCAGCTTAGTGGCAGAGACCCAGTACTTC
>NA|TRBJ2-7|NA|TRBV7-3
CASSYTRTASSYEQYF
TGTGCCAGCAGCTACACGAGGACAGCCAGCTCCTACGAGCAGTACTTC
>NA|TRBJ2-6|NA|TRBV5-1
CASSEGHSSGANVLTF
TGCGCCAGCAGCGAGGGACACAGCTCTGGGGCCAACGTCCTGACTTTC
>TRBD2|TRBJ2-7|NA|TRBV7-9
CASRRGLAGEYEQYF
TGTGCCAGCAGGAGAGGACTAGCGGGAGAATACGAGCAGTACTTC
>TRBD1|TRBJ1-2|few|TRBV5-1
CASSLDRGYGYTF
TGCGCCAGCAGCTTGGACAGGGGCTATGGCTACACCTTC
>NA|TRBJ2-7|once|TRBV19
CASRPTYEQYF
TGTGCCAGTAGGCCTACCTACGAGCAGTACTTC
>NA|TRBJ2-7|NA|TRBV5-1
CASSLGGQLKSSYEQYF
TGCGCCAGCAGCTTGGGCGGACAGCTGAAATCATCCTACGAGCAGTACTTC
>NA|TRBJ2-7|NA|TRBV10-2
CASRKEGVLVSRSRTSRNEQYF
TGCGCCAGCAGGAAGGAGGGCGTGCTCGTAAGTCGCAGTCGAACTTCTAGAAACGAGCAGTACTTC
>TRBD1|TRBJ1-4|once|TRBV4-2
CASSQDDRDREKLFF
TGTGCCAGCAGCCAAGACGACAGGGATAGGGAAAAACTGTTTTTT
>NA|TRBJ2-7|NA|TRBV30
CAWHGSYEQYF
TGTGCCTGGCACGGTTCCTACGAGCAGTACTTC
>NA|TRBJ2-7|NA|TRBV5-6
CASTAWSFTNIYEQYF
TGTGCCAGCACCGCATGGTCCTTCACCAACATCTACGAGCAGTACTTC
>TRBD2|TRBJ2-3|NA|TRBV6-5
CASRWGGSTDTQYF
TGTGCCAGCAGGTGGGGGGGTAGCACAGATACGCAGTATTTT
>TRBD2|TRBJ2-5|NA|TRBV9
CASSVDFSGAQETQYF
TGTGCCAGCAGCGTAGATTTTAGCGGGGCTCAAGAGACCCAGTACTTC
>NA|TRBJ2-5|NA|TRBV18
CASSPPLLAETQYF
TGTGCCAGCTCACCACCCCTGCTAGCGGAGACCCAGTACTTC
>NA|TRBJ1-4|NA|TRBV6-2/TRBV6-3
CASSQDRNHEKLFF
TGTGCCAGCAGTCAGGACAGAAACCATGAAAAACTGTTTTTT
>NA|TRBJ1-6|NA|TRBV18
CASSPRDKSYNSPLHF
TGTGCCAGCTCACCGAGAGACAAGTCTTATAATTCACCCCTCCACTTT
>TRBD2|TRBJ2-1|NA|TRBV9
CASSVELAGSGYNEQFF
TGTGCCAGCAGCGTAGAGTTAGCGGGGTCGGGGTACAATGAGCAGTTCTTC
>NA|TRBJ2-2|NA|TRBV3-1/TRBV3-2
CASSQPGSTGELFF
TGTGCCAGCAGCCAACCTGGGAGCACCGGGGAGCTGTTTTTT
>TRBD1|TRBJ2-7|NA|TRBV28
CASSSTPGQGVFYEQYF
TGTGCCAGCAGTTCGACACCGGGACAGGGGGTATTTTACGAGCAGTACTTC
>NA|TRBJ1-5|NA|TRBV6-4
CASRLRTEHFSQQPQHF
TGTGCCAGCAGACTTCGGACAGAGCATTTTTCACAGCAGCCCCAGCATTTT
>NA|TRBJ1-4|NA|TRBV5-6
CASSQSGGEEKLFF
TGTGCCAGCAGCCAGTCGGGGGGCGAGGAAAAACTGTTTTTT
>TRBD1|TRBJ2-3|NA|TRBV15
CATSRGPGQGVSRTDTQYF
TGTGCCACCAGCAGAGGGCCGGGACAGGGGGTCTCTCGTACAGATACGCAGTATTTT
>TRBD1|TRBJ1-1|NA|TRBV27
CASRPYRGSTEAFF
TGTGCCAGCAGGCCGTACAGGGGGAGCACTGAAGCTTTCTTT